The 31 T cell receptor beta chains presented below share a single source sample, sequenced in a study of T-cell reconstitution after alpha-beta-depleted transplantation in children (dated by TCRdb to the mid-2010s). Receptors were amplified or captured by PCR. The reads were generated on an Illumina HiSeq 2500. TCR library preparation used molecular barcoding, with unique molecular identifiers applied to normalize quantification of the TCRbeta repertoire. TCRdb applied fastp at Q25 and MiXCR to the public reads, then kept only in-frame beta chains. Every distinct CDR3 protein forms one entry, paired with its most common genes and DNA. The sample table holds roughly 100,000 distinct CDR3 sequences, of which approximately 9.2% were seen once. Roughly 7% of the sample rests with the top ten. The specimen comprised PBMCs from the stem cell graft donor, sampled from the stem cell graft. All receptors come from a human donor who donated a stem cell graft to a child with congenital amegakaryocytic thrombocytopenia.

As concerns this clonotype: This clone may be a read error of a much larger clone one base away. This chain links TRBV19 with TRBJ1-5, with D possibly matching TRBD1 (6 bases). Trimming shortened V by 10 bases and J by 0 bases, and 19 bases separated the two germline ends. This CDR3 contains 16 residues. CDR1 and CDR2 (germline): LNHDA, SQIVND (reference sequence). The CDR3 protein is CATLDSGGYSNQPQHF. The CDR3 DNA follows: TGTGCCACCCTGGACAGCGGGGGCTATAGCAATCAGCCCCAGCATTTT.

This chain links TRBV5-1 with TRBJ2-5; TRBD1 matches at 7 bases. Germline trimming cut 4 bases from V and 5 bases from J; bases unmatched to any gene: 11. The CDR3 consists of 15 residues. CDR1 is SGHRS, CDR2 YFSETQ, per germline. The CDR3 is CASSGQTGSGETQYF. The CDR3 nucleotides are TGCGCCAGCAGCGGACAGACAGGGTCTGGGGAGACCCAGTACTTC.

In its sample, this clonotype was seen many times. V gene TRBV7-9 combines with J gene TRBJ2-1; D perhaps matches TRBD1 (6 bases). The CDR3 sequence is 18 residues long. Trimming stripped 1 base from V and 0 bases from J, with 16 bases between. Germline CDR1 reads SEHNR; CDR2 reads FQNEAQ (reference sequence). The CDR3 region is CASSLGGHRRSSYNEQFF. CDR3 bases: TGTGCCAGCAGCTTAGGGGGACACCGACGAAGCTCCTACAATGAGCAGTTCTTC.

This clonotype was observed many times. V is TRBV5-1 and J is TRBJ2-4, with D hard to call. Germline CDR1 and CDR2: SGHRS and YFSETQ. The germline V and J ends were trimmed by 2 bases and 5 bases, with 14 bases remaining between them. The CDR3 sequence is 15 residues long. The CDR3 region has the DNA TGCGCCAGCAGCTTAGTTCCGGCCCTCGAAAACATTCAGTACTTC. It yields the protein CASSLVPALENIQYF.

This clonotype was picked up many times. The rearrangement links TRBV20-1 to TRBJ2-1, with a tentative D call TRBD2 (5 bases). The CDR3 runs 15 residues. The germline V gene encodes CDR1 DFQATT and CDR2 SNEGSKA (reference sequence). V was trimmed by 1 base and J by 0 bases, leaving 10 bases between them. The CDR3 nucleotides read TGCAGTGCTAGAGGTAGCGCTAGCTCCTACAATGAGCAGTTCTTC. Amino acids: CSARGSASSYNEQFF.

This clonotype was observed a few times. The CDR3 coding sequence is TGTGCCATCAGTGCGGGACAGGGAAGTTCTGGGGCCAACGTCCTGACTTTC. It specifies CAISAGQGSSGANVLTF. The gene calls are TRBV10-3 and TRBJ2-6; 9 bases line up with TRBD1. From germline, CDR1 is ENHRY and CDR2 SYGVKD. This CDR3 comprises 17 residues. V lost 4 bases to trimming and J lost 1 base; unmatched junction nucleotides: 5.

This clonotype has ten or more counts. J is TRBJ1-1 and V is TRBV3-1; no clear D. The CDR3 is 13 residues long. V lost 4 bases and J lost 6, with 12 bases in between. Per the germline V gene, CDR1 is LGHDT and CDR2 is YNNKEL (reference sequence). CDR3 loop: CASSRRSGAEAFF. The CDR3, as DNA: TGTGCCAGCAGCCGCCGTTCGGGTGCTGAAGCTTTCTTT.

The chain uses TRBV18 and TRBJ2-7; D remains unclear. Germline V lookup: CDR1 KGHSH, CDR2 LQKENI. V lost 4 bases, J lost 7 bases, and 20 bases lay in between. The CDR3 loop spans 15 amino acids. The CDR3 spells CASSLNSQDIGEQYF. CDR3 bases: TGTGCCAGCTCACTGAACAGCCAGGATATTGGGGAGCAGTACTTC.

This clonotype has at least ten counts. The J gene is TRBJ1-1, the V gene TRBV28, with 10 bases aligning to TRBD1. This CDR3 is built from 16 residues. V was clipped by 1 base and J by 3 bases; unmatched bases: 5. Germline V gene data show CDR1 as MDHEN and CDR2 as SYDVKM. The CDR3: CASSLLGTGDHTEAFF. The CDR3 coding sequence is TGTGCCAGCAGTTTATTGGGGACAGGGGACCACACTGAAGCTTTCTTT.

This clonotype was seen at least ten times. The chain has TRBV7-3 and TRBJ2-1; 9 nucleotides match TRBD1. In germline, CDR1 is SGHTA, CDR2 FQGTGA. This CDR3 has 15 amino acids. Trimming cost V 2 bases and J 7 bases; bases outside gene matches: 6. The CDR3 region is CASSLGTGSANEQFF. Here the CDR3 DNA reads TGTGCCAGCAGCTTAGGGACAGGGTCGGCAAATGAGCAGTTCTTC.

This clonotype was counted at least ten times. The rearrangement joins TRBV3-1 to TRBJ1-5; TRBD1 matches 8 bases. The germline CDR1 and CDR2 sequences are LGHDT and YNNKEL (reference sequence). CDR3 length: 17 residues. Unmatched junction bases numbered 5, after V lost 0 bases and J lost 1 base. The CDR3 bases are TGTGCCAGCAGCCAAGATAAGGACAGGGTGAGCAATCAGCCCCAGCATTTT. The encoded protein is CASSQDKDRVSNQPQHF.

This clonotype has only a few counts. V and J are TRBV12-3 or TRBV12-4 and TRBJ2-4, with 7 bases aligning to TRBD2. V was clipped by 6 bases and J by 0 bases; unmatched bases: 20. CDR3 size: 20 residues. The chain's CDR3 is CASSARLAAGSALAKNIQYF. The DNA for the CDR3 is TGTGCCAGCAGCGCTAGACTAGCTGCTGGGAGCGCTCTAGCCAAAAACATTCAGTACTTC.

This clonotype was counted a few times. The V and J genes are TRBV14 and TRBJ2-1; D might be TRBD2 (5 bases). CDR1 is SGHDN, CDR2 FVKESK, per germline. Trimming stripped 1 base from V and 0 bases from J, with 10 bases between. CDR3 length: 16 residues. CDR3 sequence reads: CASSQGGERSYNEQFF. In nucleotides, the CDR3 is TGTGCCAGCAGCCAAGGGGGAGAGCGCTCCTACAATGAGCAGTTCTTC.

The table lists this clonotype with many counts. V usage is TRBV7-2 and J usage is TRBJ1-2, with D hard to call. Germline V gene lookup returns CDR1 SGHTA and CDR2 FQGNSA. Between the trimmed V and J ends, which lost 2 bases and 7 bases, there was a span of 8 bases. The CDR3 runs to 12 residues. CDR3 loop: CASSLWVGGYTF. As DNA, the CDR3 is TGTGCCAGCAGCTTATGGGTCGGTGGCTACACCTTC.

Many counts were recorded for this clonotype. V is TRBV21-1 and J is TRBJ1-5; the listed D gene, TRBD1, was not tested against the DNA. TRBV21-1 is a pseudogene locus. The CDR3 loop spans 20 amino acids. As DNA, the CDR3 is TGTGCCAGCAGCATCCACCGCGGGTTAGGGGATTTTGGGCTAAATCAGCCCCAGCATTTT. This translates into CASSIHRGLGDFGLNQPQHF.

The genes are TRBV24-1 and TRBJ1-1, with D perhaps matching TRBD1 (6 bases). CDR3 length: 13 amino acids. V was cut by 7 bases and J by 2 bases, with 10 bases left in between. The germline V gene has CDR1 KGHDR and CDR2 SFDVKD. Here the CDR3 reads CATSGQSNTEAFF. The CDR3 DNA reads TGTGCCACCAGCGGACAGTCAAACACTGAAGCTTTCTTT.

This clonotype was counted many times. The CDR3 DNA is TGTGCCTGGAGTGTATATAGGGTTGGCTATGGCTACACCTTC. Amino acids: CAWSVYRVGYGYTF. This chain links TRBV30 with TRBJ1-2; D remains ambiguous. V dropped 0 bases and J dropped 4 bases, with 12 bases sitting between them. This CDR3 region has 14 residues. Germline assignment: CDR1 GTSNPN and CDR2 SVGIG (reference sequence).

Concerning this clonotype: A single base separates this from a much larger clone, so it may be a read error. The chain employs TRBV10-3 and TRBJ2-3; a weak D match, TRBD2 (6 bases). This CDR3 is built from 15 residues. Germline loops: CDR1 ENHRY, CDR2 SYGVKD. The CDR3 nucleotides read TGTGCCGTCAGTGAGCCGGGGGATCTGACAGATACGCAGTATTTT. It encodes CAVSEPGDLTDTQYF.

The sample holds a few counts of this clonotype. This rearrangement joins TRBV11-3 to TRBJ2-5; D is perhaps TRBD1 (6 bases). Germline CDR1 SGHNT, CDR2 YENEEA. The CDR3 contains 13 residues. The ends were cut back, 3 bases at V and 4 bases at J, with 9 bases in the middle. CDR3 residues: CASSFTRGETQYF. CDR3 coding DNA: TGTGCCAGCAGCTTTACCAGGGGAGAGACCCAGTACTTC.

This clonotype was seen at least ten times. The rearrangement uses TRBV6-5 and TRBJ2-1; D remains ambiguous. The CDR3 has 16 residues. CDR1 is MNHEY, CDR2 SVGAGI, per germline. Trimming removed 0 bases from V and 0 bases from J, with 9 bases in between. CDR3 nucleotides: TGTGCCAGCAGTTACTCCCTAGGTAACTCCTACAATGAGCAGTTCTTC. Its protein is CASSYSLGNSYNEQFF.

This chain uses TRBV9 with TRBJ2-5; 11 nucleotides match TRBD2. The V gene's germline CDR1 is SGDLS and CDR2 YYNGEE. The CDR3 runs to 14 residues. V shed 4 bases and J 5 bases; nucleotides not matched to a gene: 4. The CDR3 loop reads CASSPRLAGETQYF. CDR3 sequence (DNA): TGTGCCAGCAGCCCTCGACTAGCGGGGGAGACCCAGTACTTC.

Many counts were recorded for this clonotype. The rearrangement uses TRBV7-9 and TRBJ2-3, with a tentative D call TRBD2 (5 bases). V was shortened by 8 bases and J by 4 bases, with 10 bases between the two germline ends. The germline V gene encodes CDR1 SEHNR and CDR2 FQNEAQ (reference sequence). This CDR3 is 12 amino acids long. The CDR3 sequence: CASEGLPDTQYF. CDR3 nucleotides: TGTGCCAGCGAGGGCCTCCCAGATACGCAGTATTTT.

There are many counts of this clonotype. This sequence joins TRBV5-1 and TRBJ2-7, with 7 bases lining up with TRBD1. CDR1 is SGHRS, CDR2 YFSETQ, per germline. Trimming cost V 3 bases and J 0 bases; bases outside gene matches: 6. The CDR3 contains 15 residues. This CDR3 is CASSSLQGTSYEQYF. As DNA, the CDR3 is TGCGCCAGCAGCTCCCTACAGGGGACCTCCTACGAGCAGTACTTC.

This clonotype was found many times. The chain links TRBV20-1 to TRBJ1-1, with a weak D call TRBD1 (5 bases). The V end lost 5 bases, the J end lost 3 bases, and 22 bases lay between the germline ends. The CDR3 has 16 amino acids. Germline V lookup: CDR1 DFQATT, CDR2 SNEGSKA (reference sequence). CDR3 nucleotides: TGCAGTGCTGATGAGGGGTTTGTGAGTGACGACACTGAAGCTTTCTTT. Amino acids: CSADEGFVSDDTEAFF.

This clonotype was counted many times. The gene calls are TRBV10-3 and TRBJ2-1, with D possibly TRBD2 on 6 matching bases. The CDR3 is 14 residues long. Germline values: CDR1 ENHRY, CDR2 SYGVKD. V lost 6 bases to trimming and J lost 6 bases, with 15 bases between them. The chain's CDR3 is CAIRGGATTNEQFF. The CDR3 DNA reads as TGTGCCATCAGGGGGGGAGCCACGACCAATGAGCAGTTCTTC.

This clonotype was seen at least ten times. The chain is built from TRBV2 and TRBJ2-3; D is ambiguous. With 5 bases removed from V and 7 bases from J, the gap between germline ends came to 7 bases. The germline CDR1 and CDR2 sequences are SNHLY and FYNNEI. This CDR3 has 11 residues. The CDR3 sequence: CASSQEYTQYF. The CDR3, as DNA: TGTGCCAGCAGTCAAGAATATACGCAGTATTTT.

This clonotype was picked up many times. For the CDR3, the DNA is TGTGCCAGCAGTGAGTCCGGGACAGGGGGTTCACCCCTCCACTTT. Translating it yields CASSESGTGGSPLHF. The rearrangement links TRBV12-3 or TRBV12-4 to TRBJ1-6; 11 nucleotides match TRBD1. Unmatched junction bases numbered 6, after V lost 5 bases and J lost 9 bases. The CDR3 totals 15 residues.

The table lists this clonotype with a few counts. V is TRBV14 and J is TRBJ2-1; 8 bases match TRBD2. The CDR3 sequence is 14 residues long. The V segment lost 5 bases and the J segment 8 bases; nucleotides outside the gene matches: 8. CDR1 and CDR2 (germline): SGHDN, FVKESK. As DNA, the CDR3 is TGTGCCAGCAGCTACCGGACTAGCCCCGATGAGCAGTTCTTC. Protein: CASSYRTSPDEQFF.

This clonotype was picked up many times. CDR3 sequence reads: CASSPLGKTGYTF. The CDR3 DNA reads TGTGCCAGCAGCCCCTTGGGCAAGACGGGCTACACCTTC. The chain joins TRBV7-2 to TRBJ1-2; the D is unclear. This CDR3 spans 13 amino acids. The germline CDR1 and CDR2 sequences are SGHTA and FQGNSA. V lost 5 bases and J 8 bases, leaving 15 bases between the germline ends.

This clonotype was counted at least ten times. This chain links TRBV2 with TRBJ2-7, with D possibly matching TRBD2 (5 bases). The CDR3 runs 14 residues. V lost 7 bases and J lost 1, with 14 bases in between. CDR1 is SNHLY and CDR2 is FYNNEI in the germline V gene. CDR3 loop: CASTEGAASYEQYF. CDR3 nucleotides: TGTGCCAGCACCGAGGGAGCAGCGTCCTACGAGCAGTACTTC. Full variable domain (remainder filled in from reference TRBV2 and TRBJ2-7): EPEVTQTPSHQVTQMGQEVILRCVPISNHLYFYWYRQILGQKVEFLVSFYNNEISEKSEIFDDQFSVERPDGSNFTLKIRSTKLEDSAMYFCASTEGAASYEQYFGPGTRLTVT.

The table lists this clonotype with many counts. The chain recombines TRBV5-1 with TRBJ2-5; 8 positions match TRBD1. CDR1 SGHRS and CDR2 YFSETQ come from the germline V gene. The ends lost 3 bases at V and 3 bases at J; junction bases unmatched: 7. The CDR3 is 15 residues long. The CDR3 loop is CASSSNPGQEETQYF. The CDR3 region has the DNA TGCGCCAGCAGCTCCAATCCGGGACAGGAAGAGACCCAGTACTTC.